This T cell receptor (beta chain) was captured in a study of naive and memory T cell subsets. This clonotype has just a few counts. An equimolar mix of two oligonucleotides served as the beta constant-region primer for TRBC1 and TRBC2. TCRdb re-analysed the UMI-ligation and nested PCR reads in MiXCR, keeping a single row per CDR3 protein. The top ten hold around 0.9% of the sample, which has 77,000 or so distinct CDR3 sequences, 10% to 15% seen once. The V and J ends lost 8 bases and 8 bases, in that order; junction bases with no gene match: 11. Germline CDR1 is SGHRS and CDR2 is YFSETQ. This CDR3 spans 14 amino acids.

The source material was central memory CD4+ T cells from blood. The sequence was collected from a human donor in good health. The chain employs TRBV5-1 and TRBJ2-1; 9 positions match TRBD2. CDR3 sequence reads: CASNSGRGSDEQFF. The CDR3 bases are TGCGCCAGTAATAGCGGGAGAGGATCTGATGAGCAGTTCTTC.